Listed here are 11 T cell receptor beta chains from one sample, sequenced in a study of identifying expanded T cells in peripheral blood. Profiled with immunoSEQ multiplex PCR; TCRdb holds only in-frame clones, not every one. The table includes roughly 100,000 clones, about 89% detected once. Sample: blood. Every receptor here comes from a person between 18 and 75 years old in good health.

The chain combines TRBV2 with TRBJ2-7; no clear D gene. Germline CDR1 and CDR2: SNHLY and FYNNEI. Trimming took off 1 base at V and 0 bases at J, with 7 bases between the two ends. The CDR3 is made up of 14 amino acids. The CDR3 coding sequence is TGTGCCAGCAGTGAAGACAAGCTCTCCTACGAGCAGTACTTC. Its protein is CASSEDKLSYEQYF.

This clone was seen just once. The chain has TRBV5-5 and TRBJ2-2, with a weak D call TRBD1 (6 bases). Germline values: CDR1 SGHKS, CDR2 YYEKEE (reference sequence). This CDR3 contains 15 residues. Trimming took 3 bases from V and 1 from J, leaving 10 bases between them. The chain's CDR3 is CASSSGTKNTGELFF. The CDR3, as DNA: TGTGCCAGCAGCTCCGGGACAAAGAACACCGGGGAGCTGTTTTTT.

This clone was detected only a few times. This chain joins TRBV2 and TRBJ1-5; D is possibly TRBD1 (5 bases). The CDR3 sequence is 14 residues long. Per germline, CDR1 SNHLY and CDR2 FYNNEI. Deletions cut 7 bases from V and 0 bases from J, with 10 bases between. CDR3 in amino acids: CASTRDGSNQPQHF. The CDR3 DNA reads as TGTGCCAGCACCAGGGACGGTAGCAATCAGCCCCAGCATTTT.

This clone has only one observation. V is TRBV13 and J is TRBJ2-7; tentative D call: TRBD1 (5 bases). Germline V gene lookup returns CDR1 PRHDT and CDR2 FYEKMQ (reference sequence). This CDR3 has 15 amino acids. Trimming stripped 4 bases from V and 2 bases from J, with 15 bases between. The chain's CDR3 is CASSSSGFSAYEQYF. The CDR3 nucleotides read TGTGCCAGCAGCTCCTCAGGGTTCTCCGCCTACGAGCAGTACTTC.

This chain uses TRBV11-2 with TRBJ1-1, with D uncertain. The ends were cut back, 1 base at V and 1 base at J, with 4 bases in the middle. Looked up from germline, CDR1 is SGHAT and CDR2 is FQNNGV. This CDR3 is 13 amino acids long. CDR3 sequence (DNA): TGTGCCAGCAGCTTAGGGGAGAACACTGAAGCTTTCTTT. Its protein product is CASSLGENTEAFF.

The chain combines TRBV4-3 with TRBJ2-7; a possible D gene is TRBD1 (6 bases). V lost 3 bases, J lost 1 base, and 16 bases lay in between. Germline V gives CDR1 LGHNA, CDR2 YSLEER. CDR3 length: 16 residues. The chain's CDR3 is CASSQDAQGFSYEQYF. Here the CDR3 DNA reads TGCGCCAGCAGCCAGGACGCACAGGGATTTTCCTACGAGCAGTACTTC.

CDR3 in amino acids: CASSFWSANTGELFF. The CDR3 DNA is TGTGCCAGCAGCTTTTGGTCGGCGAACACCGGGGAGCTGTTTTTT. V and J are TRBV7-8 and TRBJ2-2; D unresolved. CDR1 is SGHVS, CDR2 FQNEAQ, per germline. CDR3 size: 15 residues. Deletions cut 3 bases from V and 0 bases from J, with 8 bases between.

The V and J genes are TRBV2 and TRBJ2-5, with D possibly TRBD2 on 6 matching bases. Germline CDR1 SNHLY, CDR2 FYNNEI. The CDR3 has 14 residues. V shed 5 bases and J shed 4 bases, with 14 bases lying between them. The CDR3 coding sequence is TGTGCCAGCAGTTACTCGGGACTTCTAGAGACCCAGTACTTC. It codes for CASSYSGLLETQYF.

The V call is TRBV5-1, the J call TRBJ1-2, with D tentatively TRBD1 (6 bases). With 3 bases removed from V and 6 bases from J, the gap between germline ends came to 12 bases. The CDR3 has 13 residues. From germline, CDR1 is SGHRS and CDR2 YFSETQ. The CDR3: CASSSGVLDGYTF. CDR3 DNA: TGCGCCAGCAGCTCAGGGGTATTAGATGGCTACACCTTC.

CDR3 loop: CAWNLPESTDTQYF. CDR3 DNA: TGTGCCTGGAATCTTCCGGAGAGCACAGATACGCAGTATTTT. This rearrangement joins TRBV30 to TRBJ2-3; D is uncertain. V was clipped by 4 bases and J by 0 bases, with 11 bases between them. CDR1 GTSNPN and CDR2 SVGIG come from the germline V gene (reference sequence). The CDR3 consists of 14 residues.

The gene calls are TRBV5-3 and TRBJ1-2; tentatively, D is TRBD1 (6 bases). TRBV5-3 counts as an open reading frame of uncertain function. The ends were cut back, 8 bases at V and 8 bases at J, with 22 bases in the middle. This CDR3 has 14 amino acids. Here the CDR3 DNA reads TGTGCCAGCAGCATTCGACAGGAGTATTGGGGCTACACCTTC. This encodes CASSIRQEYWGYTF.